A single sample is the source of the 8 T cell receptor beta chains below, sequenced in a study of cytotoxic CD8 clonotypes in ibrutinib-treated CLL. Assay: immunoSEQ multiplex PCR; the TCRdb copy retains only in-frame clones and omits some. The table includes 160,000 or so clones, 70% to 85% detected once. Sequencing used PBMCs, obtained after 12 months of ibrutinib treatment. The receptors come from a human donor with chronic lymphocytic leukemia.

This clone was seen a handful of times. This sequence joins TRBV9 and TRBJ2-1, with 8 bases aligning to TRBD2. Germline-derived CDR1 and CDR2 are SGDLS and YYNGEE. CDR3 length equals 15 residues. Trimming removed 4 bases from V and 5 bases from J; junction bases left unmatched: 8. The CDR3 loop reads CASSLWGLENNEQFF. The CDR3, as DNA: TGTGCCAGCAGCTTATGGGGACTAGAGAACAATGAGCAGTTCTTC.

The chain combines TRBV6-5 with TRBJ1-1; D unresolved. CDR3 length equals 14 residues. The V end was cut by 4 bases, the J end by 0 bases, with 9 bases between. Germline CDR1 MNHEY, CDR2 SVGAGI. CDR3: CASSFAGMNTEAFF. The DNA for the CDR3 is TGTGCCAGCAGTTTTGCGGGAATGAACACTGAAGCTTTCTTT.

This chain joins TRBV5-6 and TRBJ2-7; 11 positions agree with TRBD2. The CDR3 extends over 15 amino acids. Germline V lookup: CDR1 SGHDT, CDR2 YYEEEE. Unmatched junction bases numbered 2, after V lost 0 bases and J lost 3 bases. CDR3 sequence reads: CASSLEGLADYEQYF. The CDR3 bases are TGTGCCAGCAGCTTGGAGGGACTAGCGGACTACGAGCAGTACTTC.

Regarding this clone: The sample has other DNA sequences that encode this CDR3 too. V and J are TRBV27 and TRBJ1-5; D gene unclear. The V end was cut by 4 bases, the J end by 4 bases, with 8 bases between. The germline CDR1 and CDR2 sequences are MNHEY and SMNVEV (reference sequence). CDR3 length equals 13 residues. The chain's CDR3 is CASSSWVNQPQHF. The CDR3 DNA reads TGTGCCAGCAGTTCCTGGGTGAATCAGCCCCAGCATTTT.

A word on this clone: The same CDR3 arises from other DNA sequences in this sample as well. DNA of the CDR3: TGCAGCGTTGAAAGGGGGCGGCGGGGGGCTCCTAACTATGGCTACACCTTC. It is translated as CSVERGRRGAPNYGYTF. The chain links TRBV29-1 to TRBJ1-2, with 7 bases aligning to TRBD1. The CDR3 covers 17 residues. Per the germline V gene, CDR1 is SQVTM and CDR2 is ANQGSEA. V was clipped by 2 bases and J by 0 bases; unmatched bases: 12.

The chain recombines TRBV21-1 with TRBJ2-7; TRBD1 reflects the table's D call only, with no check against the DNA. TRBV21-1 is termed a pseudogene. The CDR3 covers 16 residues. Here the CDR3 DNA reads TGTGCCAGCAGCAAACCCCGAGGGGGCGGCTCCTACGAGCAGTACTTC. It codes for CASSKPRGGGSYEQYF.

CDR3 sequence (DNA): TGTGCCAGCAGTTTACCAGGCACAGATACGCAGTATTTT. This sequence encodes CASSLPGTDTQYF. This chain joins TRBV28 and TRBJ2-3, with D unclear. The CDR3 consists of 13 residues. The V gene lost 2 bases and the J gene lost 1 base, with 4 bases spanning the gap. Per the germline V gene, CDR1 is MDHEN and CDR2 is SYDVKM.

This clone was recorded once. The chain employs TRBV11-2 and TRBJ1-1; no firm D call. CDR1 is SGHAT and CDR2 is FQNNGV in the germline V gene. The CDR3 extends over 14 amino acids. V was cut by 5 bases and J by 4 bases, with 14 bases left in between. CDR3 in amino acids: CASSLNLGGTEAFF. The CDR3 DNA is TGTGCCAGCAGCCTTAACTTGGGAGGCACTGAAGCTTTCTTT.